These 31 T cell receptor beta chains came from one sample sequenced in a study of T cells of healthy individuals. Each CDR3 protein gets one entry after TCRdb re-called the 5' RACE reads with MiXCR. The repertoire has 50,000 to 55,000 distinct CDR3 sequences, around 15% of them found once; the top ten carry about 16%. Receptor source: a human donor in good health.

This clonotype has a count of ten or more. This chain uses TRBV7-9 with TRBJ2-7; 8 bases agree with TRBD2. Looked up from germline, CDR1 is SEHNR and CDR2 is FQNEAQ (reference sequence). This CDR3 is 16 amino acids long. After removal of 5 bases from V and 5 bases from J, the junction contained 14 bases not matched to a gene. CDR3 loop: CASSPTVGGRNHEQYF. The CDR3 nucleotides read TGTGCCAGCAGCCCGACTGTGGGCGGGAGGAACCACGAGCAGTACTTC. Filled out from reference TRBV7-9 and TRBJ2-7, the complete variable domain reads DTGVSQNPRHKITKRGQNVTFRCDPISEHNRLYWYRQTLGQGPEFLTYFQNEAQLEKSRLLSDRFSAERPKGSFSTLEIQRTEQGDSAMYLCASSPTVGGRNHEQYFGPGTRLTVT.

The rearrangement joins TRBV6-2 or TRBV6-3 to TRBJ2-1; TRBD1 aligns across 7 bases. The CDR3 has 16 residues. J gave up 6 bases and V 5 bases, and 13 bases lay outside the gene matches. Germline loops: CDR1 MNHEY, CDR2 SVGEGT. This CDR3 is CASSRGTAPYGNEQFF. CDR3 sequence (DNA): TGTGCCAGCAGTCGAGGGACAGCCCCCTATGGCAATGAGCAGTTCTTC.

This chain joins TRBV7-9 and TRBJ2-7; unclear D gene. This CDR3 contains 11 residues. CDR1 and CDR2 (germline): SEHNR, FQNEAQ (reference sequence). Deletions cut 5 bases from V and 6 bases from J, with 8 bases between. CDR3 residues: CASSPSTEQYF. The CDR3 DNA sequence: TGTGCCAGCAGCCCTTCTACCGAGCAGTACTTC.

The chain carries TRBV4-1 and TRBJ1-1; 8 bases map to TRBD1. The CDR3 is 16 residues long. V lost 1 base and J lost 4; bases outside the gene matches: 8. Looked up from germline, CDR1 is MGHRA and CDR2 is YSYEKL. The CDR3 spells CASSQVPGGPITEAFF. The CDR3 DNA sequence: TGCGCCAGCAGCCAAGTACCAGGGGGCCCGATCACTGAAGCTTTCTTT.

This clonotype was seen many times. In DNA, the CDR3 is TGTGCCAGCAGCCAAGAGATAACCGGACTGGGAAATGGCTACACCTTC. It translates to CASSQEITGLGNGYTF. This chain joins TRBV4-2 and TRBJ1-2; no definite D call. V was pared by 0 bases and J by 6 bases, with 17 bases between. The CDR3 totals 16 residues. CDR1 is LGHNA and CDR2 is YNFKEQ in the germline V gene.

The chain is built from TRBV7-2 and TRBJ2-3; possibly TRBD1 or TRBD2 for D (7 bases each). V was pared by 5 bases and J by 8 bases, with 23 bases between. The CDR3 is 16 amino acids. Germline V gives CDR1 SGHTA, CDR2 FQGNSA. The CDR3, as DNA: TGTGCCAGCAGCCGTCAGGGGGGGGGCCACAGGGGTACGCAGTATTTT. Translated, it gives CASSRQGGGHRGTQYF.

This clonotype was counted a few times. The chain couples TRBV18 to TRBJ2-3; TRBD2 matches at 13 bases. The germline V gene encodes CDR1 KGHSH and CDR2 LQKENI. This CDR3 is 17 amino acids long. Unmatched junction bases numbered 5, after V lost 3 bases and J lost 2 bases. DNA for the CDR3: TGTGCCAGCTCACCGACTAGCGGGGGGCCAACCACAGATACGCAGTATTTT. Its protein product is CASSPTSGGPTTDTQYF.

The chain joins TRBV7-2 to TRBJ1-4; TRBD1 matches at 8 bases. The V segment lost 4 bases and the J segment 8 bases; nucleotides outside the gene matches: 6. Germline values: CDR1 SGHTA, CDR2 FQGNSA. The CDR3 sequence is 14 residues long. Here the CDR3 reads CASSSQGVGEKLFF. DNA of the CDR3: TGTGCCAGCAGCTCACAGGGGGTAGGAGAAAAACTGTTTTTT.

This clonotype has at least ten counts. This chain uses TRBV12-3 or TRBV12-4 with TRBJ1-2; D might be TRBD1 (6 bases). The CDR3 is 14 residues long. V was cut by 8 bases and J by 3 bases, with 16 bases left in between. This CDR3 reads CASLGGGVHYGYTF. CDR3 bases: TGTGCCAGCCTAGGGGGGGGCGTGCACTATGGCTACACCTTC.

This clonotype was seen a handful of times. The CDR3 reads CASSQGTLVHRNQETQYF. In nucleotides, the CDR3 is TGTGCCAGCAGCCAAGGGACACTGGTACACCGGAACCAAGAGACCCAGTACTTC. The chain joins TRBV3-1 to TRBJ2-5, with D tentatively TRBD1 (5 bases). V dropped 1 base and J dropped 0 bases, with 18 bases sitting between them. This CDR3 has 18 residues. CDR1 is LGHDT, CDR2 YNNKEL, per germline (reference sequence).

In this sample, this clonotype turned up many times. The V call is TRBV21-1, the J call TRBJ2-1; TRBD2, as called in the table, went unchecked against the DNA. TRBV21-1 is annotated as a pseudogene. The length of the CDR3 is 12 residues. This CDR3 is CARLWPEDEQFF. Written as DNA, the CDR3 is TGTGCCAGACTATGGCCCGAGGATGAGCAGTTCTTC.

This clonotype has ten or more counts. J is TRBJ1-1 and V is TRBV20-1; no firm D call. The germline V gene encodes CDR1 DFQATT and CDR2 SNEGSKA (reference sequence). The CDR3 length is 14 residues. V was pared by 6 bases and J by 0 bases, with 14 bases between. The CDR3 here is CSAPPQGMNTEAFF. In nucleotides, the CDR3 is TGCAGTGCCCCGCCTCAAGGGATGAACACTGAAGCTTTCTTT.

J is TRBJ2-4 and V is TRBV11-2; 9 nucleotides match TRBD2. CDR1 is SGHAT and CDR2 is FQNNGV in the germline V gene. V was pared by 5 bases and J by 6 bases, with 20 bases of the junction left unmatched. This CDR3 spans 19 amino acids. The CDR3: CASSARLAGVGSTGNIQYF. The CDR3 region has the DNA TGTGCCAGCAGCGCCCGTTTAGCGGGGGTAGGCAGCACGGGAAACATTCAGTACTTC.

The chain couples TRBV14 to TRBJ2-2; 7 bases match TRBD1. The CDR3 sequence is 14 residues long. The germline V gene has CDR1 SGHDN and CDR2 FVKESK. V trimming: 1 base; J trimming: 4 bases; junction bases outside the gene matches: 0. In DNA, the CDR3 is TGTGCCAGCAGCCAAGGACAGGGCACCGGGGAGCTGTTTTTT. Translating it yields CASSQGQGTGELFF.

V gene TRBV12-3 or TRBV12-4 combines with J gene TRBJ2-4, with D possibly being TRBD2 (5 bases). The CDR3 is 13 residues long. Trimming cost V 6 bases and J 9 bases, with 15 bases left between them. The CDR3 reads CASSDLAVGIQYF. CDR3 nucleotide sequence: TGTGCCAGCAGCGACCTAGCAGTAGGCATTCAGTACTTC.

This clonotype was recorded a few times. CDR3 in amino acids: CASSPGQHNEKLFF. The CDR3 DNA reads TGTGCCAGCAGTCCGGGACAACATAATGAAAAACTGTTTTTT. V gene TRBV9 combines with J gene TRBJ1-4; tentative D call: TRBD1 (6 bases). The length of the CDR3 is 14 residues. V lost 5 bases to trimming and J lost 4 bases, with 12 bases between them. Germline loops: CDR1 SGDLS, CDR2 YYNGEE.

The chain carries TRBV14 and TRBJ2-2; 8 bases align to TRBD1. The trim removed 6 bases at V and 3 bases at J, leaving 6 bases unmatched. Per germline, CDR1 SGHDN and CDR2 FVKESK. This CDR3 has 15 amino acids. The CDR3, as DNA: TGTGCCAGCAGGTCATTGACAGGGGACACCGGGGAGCTGTTTTTT. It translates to CASRSLTGDTGELFF.

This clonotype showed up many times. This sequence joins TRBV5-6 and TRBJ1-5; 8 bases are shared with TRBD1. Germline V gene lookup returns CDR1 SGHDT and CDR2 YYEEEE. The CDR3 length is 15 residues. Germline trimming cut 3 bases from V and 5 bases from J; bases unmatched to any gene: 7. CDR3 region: CASSSGLQGDQPQHF. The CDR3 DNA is TGTGCCAGCAGCTCCGGGCTACAGGGGGATCAGCCCCAGCATTTT.

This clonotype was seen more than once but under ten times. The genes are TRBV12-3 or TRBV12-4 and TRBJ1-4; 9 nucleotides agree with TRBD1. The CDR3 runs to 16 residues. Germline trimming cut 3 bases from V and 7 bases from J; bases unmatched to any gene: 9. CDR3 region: CASSFGVTGGGEKLFF. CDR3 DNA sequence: TGTGCCAGCAGTTTCGGAGTTACAGGGGGCGGTGAAAAACTGTTTTTT.

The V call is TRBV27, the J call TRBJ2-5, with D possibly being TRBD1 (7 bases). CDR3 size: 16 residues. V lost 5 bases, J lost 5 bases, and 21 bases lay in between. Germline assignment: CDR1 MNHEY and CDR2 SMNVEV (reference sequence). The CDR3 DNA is TGTGCCAGCAGTACGCGGGACAGATCTCGGGGGGAGACCCAGTACTTC. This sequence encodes CASSTRDRSRGETQYF.

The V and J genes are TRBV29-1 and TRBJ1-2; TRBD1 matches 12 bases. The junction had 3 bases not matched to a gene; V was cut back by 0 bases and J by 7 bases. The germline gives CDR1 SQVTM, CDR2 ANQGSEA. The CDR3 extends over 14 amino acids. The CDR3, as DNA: TGCAGCGTTGAAGAGGGGGACAGGGGGCTTGGCTACACCTTC. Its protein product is CSVEEGDRGLGYTF. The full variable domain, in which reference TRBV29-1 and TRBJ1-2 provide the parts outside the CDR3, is SAVISQKPSRDICQRGTSLTIQCQVDSQVTMMFWYRQQPGQSLTLIATANQGSEATYESGFVIDKFPISRPNLTFSTLTVSNMSPEDSSIYLCSVEEGDRGLGYTFGSGTRLTVV.

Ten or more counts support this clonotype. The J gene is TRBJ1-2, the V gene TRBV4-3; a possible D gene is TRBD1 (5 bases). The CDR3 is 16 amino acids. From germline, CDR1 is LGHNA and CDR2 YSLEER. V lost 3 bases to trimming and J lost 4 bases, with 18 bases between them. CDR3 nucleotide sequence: TGCGCCAGCAGCCACGATTATAGGGGTAGTGGCTATGGCTACACCTTC. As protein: CASSHDYRGSGYGYTF.

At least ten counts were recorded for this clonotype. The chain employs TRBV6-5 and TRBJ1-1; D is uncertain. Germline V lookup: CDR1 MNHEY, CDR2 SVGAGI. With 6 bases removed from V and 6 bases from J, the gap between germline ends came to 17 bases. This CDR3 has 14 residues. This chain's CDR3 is CASSSPNKPPEAFF. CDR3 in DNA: TGTGCCAGCAGCTCTCCAAACAAGCCCCCTGAAGCTTTCTTT.

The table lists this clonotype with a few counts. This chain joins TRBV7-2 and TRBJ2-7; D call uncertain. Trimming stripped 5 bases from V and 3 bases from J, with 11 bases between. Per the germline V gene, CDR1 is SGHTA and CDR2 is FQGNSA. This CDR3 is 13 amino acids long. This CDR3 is CASSLRVGYEQYF. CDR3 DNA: TGTGCCAGCAGCCTCCGGGTGGGCTACGAGCAGTACTTC.

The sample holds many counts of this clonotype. Here the CDR3 reads CSGKGLAVYNEQFF. CDR3 in DNA: TGCAGCGGGAAAGGACTAGCGGTCTACAATGAGCAGTTCTTC. The chain recombines TRBV29-1 with TRBJ2-1, with TRBD2 matching over 10 bases. This CDR3 has 14 amino acids. V lost 7 bases to trimming and J lost 3 bases; unmatched junction nucleotides: 6. CDR1 is SQVTM, CDR2 ANQGSEA, per germline.

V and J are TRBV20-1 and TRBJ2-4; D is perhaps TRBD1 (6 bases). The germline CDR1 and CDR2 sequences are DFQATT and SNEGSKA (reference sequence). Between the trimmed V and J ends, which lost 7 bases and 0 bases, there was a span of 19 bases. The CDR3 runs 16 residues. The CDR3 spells CSVSPGAREAKNIQYF. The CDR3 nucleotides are TGCAGTGTTTCCCCAGGGGCCCGGGAAGCCAAAAACATTCAGTACTTC.

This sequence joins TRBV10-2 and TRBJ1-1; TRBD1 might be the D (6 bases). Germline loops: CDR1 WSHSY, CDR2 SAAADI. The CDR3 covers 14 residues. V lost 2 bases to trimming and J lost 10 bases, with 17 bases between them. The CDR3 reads CASSERGGGFRAFF. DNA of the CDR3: TGCGCCAGCAGTGAGAGGGGGGGGGGGTTTCGAGCTTTCTTT.

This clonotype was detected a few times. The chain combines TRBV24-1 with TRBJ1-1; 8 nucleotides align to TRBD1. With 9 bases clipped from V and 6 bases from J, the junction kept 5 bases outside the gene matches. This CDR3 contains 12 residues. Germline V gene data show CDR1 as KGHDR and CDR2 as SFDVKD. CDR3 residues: CATAQQGAEAFF. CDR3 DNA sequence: TGTGCCACCGCCCAACAGGGGGCTGAAGCTTTCTTT.

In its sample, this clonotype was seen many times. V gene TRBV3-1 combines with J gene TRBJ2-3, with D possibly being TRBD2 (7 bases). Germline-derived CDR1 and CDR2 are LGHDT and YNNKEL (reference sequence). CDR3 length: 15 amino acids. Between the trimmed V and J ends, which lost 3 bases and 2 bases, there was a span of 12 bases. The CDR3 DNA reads TGTGCCAGCAGCCATCACGGGGGGCTCACAGATACGCAGTATTTT. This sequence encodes CASSHHGGLTDTQYF.

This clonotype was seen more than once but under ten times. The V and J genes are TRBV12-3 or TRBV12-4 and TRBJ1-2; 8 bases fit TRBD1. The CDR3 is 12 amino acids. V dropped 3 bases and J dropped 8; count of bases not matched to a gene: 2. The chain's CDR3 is CASSLTGVGYTF. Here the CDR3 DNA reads TGTGCCAGCAGTTTGACAGGGGTGGGCTACACCTTC.

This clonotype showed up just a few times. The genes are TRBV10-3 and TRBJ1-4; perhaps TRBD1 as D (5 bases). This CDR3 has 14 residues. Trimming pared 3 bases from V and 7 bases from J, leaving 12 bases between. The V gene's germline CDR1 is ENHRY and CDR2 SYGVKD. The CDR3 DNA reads TGTGCCATCAGTGATCCAGGGACGGGTGAAAAACTGTTTTTT. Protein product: CAISDPGTGEKLFF.